This T cell receptor (beta chain) stems from a study of T cell responses to AZD1222 COVID-19 vaccine. Clones were read by immunoSEQ multiplex PCR, and TCRdb kept only the in-frame ones, dropping some. This table holds about 130,000 clones, approximately 83% found once. With regard to this clone: Its antigen is unidentified.

V lost 4 bases to trimming and J lost 1 base, with 11 bases between them. This CDR3 has 14 amino acids. Germline CDR1 is SGHRS and CDR2 is YFSETQ. Points from the study as a whole: Repertoire sampling happened only post peak T cell response. The donor cohort was predominantly white British with a female majority, and clonal diversity may have been underestimated.

This clonotype was sampled from an adult in good health. The chain is built from TRBV5-1 and TRBJ1-2; tentatively, D is TRBD1 (6 bases). The sample consisted of peripheral blood, taken on day 0 of AZD1222 vaccination. CDR3 bases: TGCGCCAGCAGCACAGGGTCGGTTAACTATGGCTACACCTTC. It codes for CASSTGSVNYGYTF.